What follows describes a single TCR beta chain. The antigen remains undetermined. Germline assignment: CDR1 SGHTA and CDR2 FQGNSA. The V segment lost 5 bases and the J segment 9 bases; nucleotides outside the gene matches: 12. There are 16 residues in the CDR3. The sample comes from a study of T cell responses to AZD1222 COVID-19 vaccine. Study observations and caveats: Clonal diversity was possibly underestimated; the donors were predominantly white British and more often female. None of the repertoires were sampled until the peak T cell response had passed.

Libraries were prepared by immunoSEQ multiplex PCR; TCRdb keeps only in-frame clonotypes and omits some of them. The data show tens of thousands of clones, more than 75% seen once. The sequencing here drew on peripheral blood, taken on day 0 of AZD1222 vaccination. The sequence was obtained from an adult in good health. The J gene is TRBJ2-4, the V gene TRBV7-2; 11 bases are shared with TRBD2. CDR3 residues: CASSHSGRAGAFIQYF. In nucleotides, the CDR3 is TGTGCCAGCAGCCATAGCGGGAGGGCGGGGGCTTTCATTCAGTACTTC. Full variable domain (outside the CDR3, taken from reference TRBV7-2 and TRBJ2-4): GAGVSQSPSNKVTEKGKDVELRCDPISGHTALYWYRQSLGQGLEFLIYFQGNSAPDKSGLPSDRFSAERTGGSVSTLTIQRTQQEDSAVYLCASSHSGRAGAFIQYFGAGTRLSVL.